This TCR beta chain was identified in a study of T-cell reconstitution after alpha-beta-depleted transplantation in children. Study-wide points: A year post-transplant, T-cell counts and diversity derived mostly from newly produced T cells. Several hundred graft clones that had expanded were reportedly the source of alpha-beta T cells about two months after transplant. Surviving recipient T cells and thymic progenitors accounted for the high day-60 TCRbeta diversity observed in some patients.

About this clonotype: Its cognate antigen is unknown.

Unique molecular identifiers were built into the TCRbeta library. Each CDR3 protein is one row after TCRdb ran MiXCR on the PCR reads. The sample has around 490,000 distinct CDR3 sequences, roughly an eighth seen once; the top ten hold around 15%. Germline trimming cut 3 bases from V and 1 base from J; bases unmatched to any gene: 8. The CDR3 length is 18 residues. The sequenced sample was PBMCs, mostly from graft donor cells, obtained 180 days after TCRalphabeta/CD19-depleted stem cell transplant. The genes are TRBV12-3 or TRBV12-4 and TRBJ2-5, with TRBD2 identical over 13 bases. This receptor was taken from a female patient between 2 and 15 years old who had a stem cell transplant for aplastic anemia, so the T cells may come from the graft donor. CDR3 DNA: TGTGCCAGCAGTTTCCCCTGGACTAGCGGGAGTCCCCAAGAGACCCAGTACTTC. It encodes CASSFPWTSGSPQETQYF.